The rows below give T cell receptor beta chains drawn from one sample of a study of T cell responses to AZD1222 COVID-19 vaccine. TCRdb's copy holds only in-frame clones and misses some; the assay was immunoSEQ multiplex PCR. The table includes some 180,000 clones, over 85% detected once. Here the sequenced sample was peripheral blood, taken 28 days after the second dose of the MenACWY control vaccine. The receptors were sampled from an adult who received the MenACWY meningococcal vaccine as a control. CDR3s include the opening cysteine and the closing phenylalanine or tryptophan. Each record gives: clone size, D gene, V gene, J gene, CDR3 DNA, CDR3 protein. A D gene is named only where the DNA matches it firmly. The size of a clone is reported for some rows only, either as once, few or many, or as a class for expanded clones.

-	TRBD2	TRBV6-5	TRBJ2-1	TGTGCCAGCAGTTACACCCGGGGGGCCTACAATGAGCAGTTCTTC	CASSYTRGAYNEQFF
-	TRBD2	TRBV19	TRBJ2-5	TGTGCCAGTAGTATTACTAGCGGGGCATACCCAGAGACCCAGTACTTC	CASSITSGAYPETQYF
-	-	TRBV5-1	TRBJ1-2	TGCGCCAGCAGCTCAGCTTGGACAGTCAAAAACTATGGCTACACCTTC	CASSSAWTVKNYGYTF
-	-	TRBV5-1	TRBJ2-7	TGCGCCAGCAGCTTGGCCGTAGGGGAACAGCAGTACTTC	CASSLAVGEQQYF
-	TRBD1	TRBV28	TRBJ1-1	TGTGCCAGCAGTTCGGCCCAGGGGGTGCCCACTGAAGCTTTCTTT	CASSSAQGVPTEAFF
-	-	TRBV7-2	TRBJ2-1	TGTGCCAGCAGCTTAGCGCCGACAGTTCAAAATGAGCAGTTCTTC	CASSLAPTVQNEQFF
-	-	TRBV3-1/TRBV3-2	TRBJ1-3	TGTGCCAGCAGCCCCTCTGGAAACACCATATATTTT	CASSPSGNTIYF
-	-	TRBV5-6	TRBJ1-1	TGTGCCAGCATGTTGGCAGGGACGGCCACTGAAGCTTTCTTT	CASMLAGTATEAFF
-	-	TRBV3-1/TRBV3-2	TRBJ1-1	TGTGCCAGCAACCCGAGGGGGAACACTGAAGCTTTCTTT	CASNPRGNTEAFF
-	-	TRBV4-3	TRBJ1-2	TGCGCCAGCAGCCAAGATGGACGGGACTATGGCTACACCTTC	CASSQDGRDYGYTF
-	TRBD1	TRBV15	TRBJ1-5	TGTGCCACCAGCAGAGACCCCTCCCCAGGGGGTCAGCCCCAGCATTTT	CATSRDPSPGGQPQHF
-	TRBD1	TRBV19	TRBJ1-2	TGTGCCAGCCGGACAGGGGGCCTTGGCTACACCTTC	CASRTGGLGYTF
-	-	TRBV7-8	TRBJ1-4	TGTGCCAGCAGACCTACAGGGACCGTGGGGGAAAAACTGTTTTTT	CASRPTGTVGEKLFF
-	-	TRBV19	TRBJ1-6	TGTGCCAGTACTCCACGAGGGATGGGATATAATTCACCCCTCCACTTT	CASTPRGMGYNSPLHF
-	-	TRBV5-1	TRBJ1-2	TGCGCCAGCAGCTGGGGGACCGCTAACTATGGCTACACCTTC	CASSWGTANYGYTF
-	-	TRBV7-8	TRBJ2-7	TGTGCCAGCAGCTTAGGCATGGGCTACGAGCAGTACTTC	CASSLGMGYEQYF
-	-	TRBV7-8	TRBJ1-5	TGTGCCAGCAGCCCCCGTAGGGAGAGCAATCAGCCCCAGCATTTT	CASSPRRESNQPQHF
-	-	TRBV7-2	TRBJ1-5	TGTGCCAGCAGCTCGAGGGCCTCCAATCAGCCCCAGCATTTT	CASSSRASNQPQHF
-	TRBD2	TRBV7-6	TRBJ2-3	TGTGCCAGCAGCTTAAACGCAGCGGGGACTAGCACAGATACGCAGTATTTT	CASSLNAAGTSTDTQYF
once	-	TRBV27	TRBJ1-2	TGTGCCAGCAGTTTATATAGGGGGGAGAGGACTAACTATGGCTACACCTTC	CASSLYRGERTNYGYTF
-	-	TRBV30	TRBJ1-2	TGTGCCTGGAATCCAGGGGTTGCCGCCTACACCTTC	CAWNPGVAAYTF
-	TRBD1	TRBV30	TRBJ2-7	TGTGCCTGGACCGGCCCGGGACAGGGGGTCTACGAGCAGTACTTC	CAWTGPGQGVYEQYF
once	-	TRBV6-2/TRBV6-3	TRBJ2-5	TGTGCCAGCAGTTCGCAAGAGACCCAGTACTTC	CASSSQETQYF
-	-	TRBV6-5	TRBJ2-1	TGTGCCAGCATGAAAACGGGGTACAATGAGCAGTTCTTC	CASMKTGYNEQFF
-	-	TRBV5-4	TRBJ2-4	TGTGCCAGCAGCTTGGTGGGGGCCAAAAACATTCAGTACTTC	CASSLVGAKNIQYF
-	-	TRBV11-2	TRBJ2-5	TGTGCCAGCAGTGACATTCCACAGGGCCAAGAGACCCAGTACTTC	CASSDIPQGQETQYF
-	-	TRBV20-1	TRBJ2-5	TGCAGTGCTAGTAGGGCCCGGTACCAAGAGACCCAGTACTTC	CSASRARYQETQYF
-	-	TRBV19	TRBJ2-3	TGTGCCAGTAGTACCGTTTCCGGGAATACGCAGTATTTT	CASSTVSGNTQYF
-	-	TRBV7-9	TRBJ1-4	TGTGCCAGCAGCTTAGGTGCGGTAATGGCTAATGAAAAACTGTTTTTT	CASSLGAVMANEKLFF
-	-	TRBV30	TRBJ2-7	TGTGCCTGGAGTAGGGGCAGATGGACCTACGAGCAGTACTTC	CAWSRGRWTYEQYF
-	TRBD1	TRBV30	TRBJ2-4	TGTGCCTGGACCATGCGAGACAGGGGAAACATTCAGTACTTC	CAWTMRDRGNIQYF
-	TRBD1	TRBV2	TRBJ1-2	TGTGCCAGCAGGGCAAGACAGGGTTATCTTGGCTACACCTTC	CASRARQGYLGYTF
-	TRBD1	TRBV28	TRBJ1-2	TGTGCCAGCAGTCCCCAGGGGGTGGGGGGCTACACCTTC	CASSPQGVGGYTF
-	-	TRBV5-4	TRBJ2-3	TGTGCCAGCAGCCGGACAGTACGAGGCACAGATACGCAGTATTTT	CASSRTVRGTDTQYF
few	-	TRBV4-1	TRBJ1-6	TGCGCCAGCAGCCAGGGGGTGGGTAATTCACCCCTCCACTTT	CASSQGVGNSPLHF
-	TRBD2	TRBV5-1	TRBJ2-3	TGCGCCAGCAGTACTAGCGGGGGAGGGGATACGCAGTATTTT	CASSTSGGGDTQYF
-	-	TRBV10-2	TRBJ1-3	TGCGCCAGCAGTGAGGGGGCTTGGACCATATATTTT	CASSEGAWTIYF
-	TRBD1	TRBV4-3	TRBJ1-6	TGCGCCAGCAGCCAGGAGAGACAGGGAGGTATCACCCTCCACTTT	CASSQERQGGITLHF
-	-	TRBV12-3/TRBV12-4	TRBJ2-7	TGTGCCAGCAGTTTCGCCTACGAGCAGTACTTC	CASSFAYEQYF
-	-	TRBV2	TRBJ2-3	TGTGCCAGCAGTGATGGTTGGGGGGCCGGCACAGATACGCAGTATTTT	CASSDGWGAGTDTQYF
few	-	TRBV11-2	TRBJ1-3	TGTGCCAGCAGTTCGGTCTCTGGAAACACCATATATTTT	CASSSVSGNTIYF
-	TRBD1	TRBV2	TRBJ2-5	TGTGCCAGCCGACAGGGGACCCAAGAGACCCAGTACTTC	CASRQGTQETQYF
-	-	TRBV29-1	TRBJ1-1	TGCAGCGTGGAGGGTCACACTGAAGCTTTCTTT	CSVEGHTEAFF
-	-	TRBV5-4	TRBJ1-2	TGTGCCAGCAGCCTGATTGGTTCGGGGGGTGGCTACACCTTC	CASSLIGSGGGYTF
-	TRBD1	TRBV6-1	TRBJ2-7	TGTGCCAGCAGTGAAGCGCCCGGGACAGGCTCCTACGAGCAGTACTTC	CASSEAPGTGSYEQYF
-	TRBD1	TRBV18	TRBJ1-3	TGTGCCAGCTCACAAAACAGGGGGAATGGAAACACCATATATTTT	CASSQNRGNGNTIYF
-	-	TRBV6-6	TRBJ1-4	TGTGCCAGCAACAGCGCAACTAATGAAAAACTGTTTTTT	CASNSATNEKLFF
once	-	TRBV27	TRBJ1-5	TGTGCCAGCAGTTTGCAGGGACGGCAGCCCCAGCATTTT	CASSLQGRQPQHF
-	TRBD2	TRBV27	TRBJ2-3	TGTGCCAGCAGTTGGCGCGGGGGGGTGTTAACAGATACGCAGTATTTT	CASSWRGGVLTDTQYF
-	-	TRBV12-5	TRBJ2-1	TGTGCTAGTGGTTTGGTACCCGAAGGGGGAGAGCAGTTCTTC	CASGLVPEGGEQFF